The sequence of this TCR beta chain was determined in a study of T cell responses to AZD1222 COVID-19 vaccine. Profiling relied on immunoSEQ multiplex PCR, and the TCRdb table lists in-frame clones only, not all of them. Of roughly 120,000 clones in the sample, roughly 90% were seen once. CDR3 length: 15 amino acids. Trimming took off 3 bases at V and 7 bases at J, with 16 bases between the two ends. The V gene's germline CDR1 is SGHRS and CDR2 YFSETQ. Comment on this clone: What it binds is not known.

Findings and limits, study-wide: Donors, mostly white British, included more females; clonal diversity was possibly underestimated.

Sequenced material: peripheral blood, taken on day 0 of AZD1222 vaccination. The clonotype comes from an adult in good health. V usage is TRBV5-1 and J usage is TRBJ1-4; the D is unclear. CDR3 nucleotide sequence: TGCGCCAGCAGCTCGGCTGGGTCAGGCGCTGAAAAACTGTTTTTT. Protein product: CASSSAGSGAEKLFF.